The 24 T cell receptor beta chains below were found in one sample sequenced in a study of regulatory T cells in long-lasting Graves disease. Combining iRepertoire HTBI primers with Arm-PCR of CDR3 regions, the authors built TCR beta libraries. Each CDR3 protein is one row after TCRdb ran MiXCR on the multiplex PCR reads. Found here are hundreds of thousands of distinct CDR3 sequences, around 15% of them singletons; the top ten hold 20% to 25%. The time point is: newly diagnosed GD, antithyroid drugs for less than 3 months. Preparation of the TCR library used RNA extracted from PBMCs. Sequencing was performed on peripheral blood mononuclear cells (PBMCs), taken at new diagnosis, from a patient treated with antithyroid drugs. Receptors originate from a female donor with Graves disease.

This clonotype was observed at least ten times. In DNA form, the CDR3 reads TGCGCCAGCTCACCAGCGGAGGCAGATACGCAGTATTTT. Amino acid sequence: CASSPAEADTQYF. V is TRBV5-1 and J is TRBJ2-3; a possible D gene is TRBD2 (5 bases). V lost 7 bases, J lost 4 bases, and 13 bases lay in between. This CDR3 region has 13 residues. Germline V gene sequence: CDR1 SGHRS, CDR2 YFSETQ.

This clonotype was detected many times. J is TRBJ2-1 and V is TRBV5-1; D remains ambiguous. The V end was cut by 3 bases, the J end by 8 bases, with 12 bases between. The length of the CDR3 is 13 residues. From germline, CDR1 is SGHRS and CDR2 YFSETQ. CDR3 residues: CASSSVGLDEQFF. The CDR3 bases are TGCGCCAGCAGCTCTGTCGGGCTCGATGAGCAGTTCTTC.

V is TRBV12-3 or TRBV12-4 and J is TRBJ2-3, with D possibly matching TRBD2 (5 bases). CDR3 length: 14 amino acids. Trimming shortened V by 6 bases and J by 7 bases, and 17 bases separated the two germline ends. CDR3 region: CASSLSGGPNTQYF. The CDR3, as DNA: TGTGCCAGCAGCCTAAGCGGCGGGCCGAATACGCAGTATTTT.

This clonotype was recorded a few times. This sequence joins TRBV20-1 and TRBJ2-3; the match to TRBD2 covers 7 bases. Germline-derived CDR1 and CDR2 are DFQATT and SNEGSKA (reference sequence). The CDR3 has 16 residues. J lost 1 base, V lost 2 bases, and 9 bases had no gene match. The CDR3 DNA reads as TGCAGTGCTAGACCCCTACGGGGGGTGGGCACAGATACGCAGTATTTT. Translated: CSARPLRGVGTDTQYF.

V is TRBV12-3 or TRBV12-4 and J is TRBJ2-2; tentative D call: TRBD2 (6 bases). This CDR3 region has 12 residues. Trimming removed 5 bases from V and 7 bases from J, with 8 bases in between. Here the CDR3 DNA reads TGTGCCAGCAGTGGCGGGGTCGGGGAGCTGTTTTTT. This gives the protein CASSGGVGELFF.

This clonotype was counted many times. V gene TRBV9 combines with J gene TRBJ2-7; no reliable D call. V dropped 2 bases and J dropped 2 bases, with 17 bases sitting between them. Germline CDR1 SGDLS, CDR2 YYNGEE. The CDR3 sequence is 16 residues long. This CDR3 is CASSVDGIRPTYEQYF. The CDR3 nucleotides are TGTGCCAGCAGCGTTGATGGTATCCGGCCAACCTACGAGCAGTACTTC.

This clonotype was counted at least ten times. The rearrangement joins TRBV6-1 to TRBJ2-5, with 8 bases fitting TRBD1. CDR1 and CDR2 (germline): MNHNS, SASEGT. This CDR3 has 15 residues. V was clipped by 0 bases and J by 5 bases; unmatched bases: 5. The CDR3 here is CASSEAQGAWETQYF. Written as DNA, the CDR3 is TGTGCCAGCAGTGAAGCCCAGGGGGCATGGGAGACCCAGTACTTC.

In this sample, this clonotype turned up many times. The rearrangement links TRBV10-3 to TRBJ2-3; TRBD1 aligns across 8 bases. The CDR3 contains 17 residues. The V segment lost 4 bases and the J segment 4 bases; nucleotides outside the gene matches: 13. Germline assignment: CDR1 ENHRY and CDR2 SYGVKD. The CDR3 DNA is TGTGCCATCAGTGTTAGCAGGAGACAGGGGACCCCAGATACGCAGTATTTT. Translated: CAISVSRRQGTPDTQYF.

This clonotype was observed a few times. The chain has TRBV7-6 and TRBJ2-3; 8 bases map to TRBD1. Germline loops: CDR1 SGHVS, CDR2 FNYEAQ. The V segment lost 1 base and the J segment 4 bases; nucleotides outside the gene matches: 1. The CDR3 totals 14 residues. The CDR3 DNA reads as TGTGCCAGCAGCTTAGTACAGGGGGCAGATACGCAGTATTTT. It translates to CASSLVQGADTQYF.

At least ten counts were recorded for this clonotype. This chain joins TRBV30 and TRBJ2-3; TRBD1 is a possible D gene (6 bases). This CDR3 has 14 amino acids. Per the germline V gene, CDR1 is GTSNPN and CDR2 is SVGIG (reference sequence). V lost 3 bases, J lost 2 bases, and 12 bases lay in between. The DNA of the CDR3 is TGTGCCTGGAGGCAGGGGATGACCACAGATACGCAGTATTTT. Protein product: CAWRQGMTTDTQYF.

This clonotype was observed many times. V is TRBV7-6 and J is TRBJ2-1; possibly TRBD2 for D (7 bases). From germline, CDR1 is SGHVS and CDR2 FNYEAQ. Trimming stripped 4 bases from V and 9 bases from J, with 22 bases between. The CDR3 covers 16 residues. The CDR3 spells CASSSGGIVIPSEQFF. The CDR3 coding sequence is TGTGCCAGCAGCTCGGGGGGCATTGTAATTCCTAGTGAGCAGTTCTTC.

This clonotype showed up many times. The chain couples TRBV29-1 to TRBJ2-7; weak D call: TRBD1 (6 bases). Germline loops: CDR1 SQVTM, CDR2 ANQGSEA. The CDR3 spans 13 residues. Trimming took off 7 bases at V and 5 bases at J, with 18 bases between the two ends. CDR3 amino acids: CSAYFRQDHEQYF. CDR3 bases: TGCAGCGCCTATTTCAGACAGGACCACGAGCAGTACTTC.

This clonotype was counted many times. The J gene is TRBJ2-3, the V gene TRBV4-1; the D is unclear. The germline gives CDR1 MGHRA, CDR2 YSYEKL. Trimming left V 4 bases short and J 4 bases short, with 15 bases between. The CDR3 extends over 15 amino acids. The CDR3 region has the DNA TGCGCCAGCAGCCCGGATTGGGATAGGGCAGATACGCAGTATTTT. Its translation is CASSPDWDRADTQYF.

At least ten counts were recorded for this clonotype. V and J are TRBV20-1 and TRBJ1-2; the D is unclear. CDR3 length: 12 residues. V was shortened by 3 bases and J by 5 bases, with 10 bases between the two germline ends. Germline assignment: CDR1 DFQATT and CDR2 SNEGSKA (reference sequence). The CDR3 loop reads CSARIRGYGYTF. The CDR3 nucleotides read TGCAGTGCTAGGATTCGTGGGTATGGCTACACCTTC.

This chain joins TRBV4-2 and TRBJ1-1; tentatively, D is TRBD1 (5 bases). The CDR3 is 15 amino acids. Germline assignment: CDR1 LGHNA and CDR2 YNFKEQ. Trimming cost V 0 bases and J 1 base, with 9 bases left between them. In DNA form, the CDR3 reads TGTGCCAGCAGCCAAGAGGTCAGGGCGAACACTGAAGCTTTCTTT. Encoded protein: CASSQEVRANTEAFF.

This clonotype appeared many times. The chain combines TRBV4-3 with TRBJ1-2; 7 nucleotides agree with TRBD1. The CDR3 totals 15 residues. J gave up 4 bases and V 0 bases, and 5 bases lay outside the gene matches. Germline CDR1 LGHNA, CDR2 YSLEER. The CDR3 DNA reads as TGCGCCAGCAGCCAAGATTGGGCAGGGGGCTATGGCTACACCTTC. This translates into CASSQDWAGGYGYTF.

This clonotype was seen many times. This chain uses TRBV19 with TRBJ1-1, with no clear D. This CDR3 has 11 residues. CDR1 and CDR2 from the germline V gene are LNHDA and SQIVND (reference sequence). Trimming pared 3 bases from V and 6 bases from J, leaving 5 bases between. In DNA form, the CDR3 reads TGTGCCAGTAGTATGGGTCCTGAAGCTTTCTTT. This translates into CASSMGPEAFF.

This clonotype was counted ten times or more. The chain has TRBV20-1 and TRBJ2-7, with D hard to call. Between the trimmed V and J ends, which lost 5 bases and 7 bases, there was a span of 18 bases. Germline CDR1 is DFQATT and CDR2 is SNEGSKA (reference sequence). This CDR3 contains 13 residues. In nucleotides, the CDR3 is TGCAGTGCTCTTAGGCAACGGTCGAGGGAGCAGTACTTC. This gives the protein CSALRQRSREQYF.

The rearrangement joins TRBV28 to TRBJ1-2; 8 bases fit TRBD1. V was pared by 3 bases and J by 4 bases, with 7 bases of the junction left unmatched. CDR3 length: 15 residues. Looked up from germline, CDR1 is MDHEN and CDR2 is SYDVKM. The DNA for the CDR3 is TGTGCCAGCAGTTTCTACAGGGGGGTGGGCTATGGCTACACCTTC. Amino acid sequence: CASSFYRGVGYGYTF.

This chain uses TRBV10-3 with TRBJ2-2, with TRBD2 identical over 7 bases. With V trimmed by 5 bases and J by 2 bases, 8 bases remained unmatched. Germline CDR1 reads ENHRY; CDR2 reads SYGVKD. The CDR3 loop spans 16 amino acids. Here the CDR3 reads CAISRGSSGNTGELFF. CDR3 in DNA: TGTGCCATCAGTCGGGGGTCTAGCGGAAACACCGGGGAGCTGTTTTTT.

The chain combines TRBV12-3 or TRBV12-4 with TRBJ1-5, with 7 bases matching TRBD1. The CDR3 contains 17 residues. V was pared by 6 bases and J by 0 bases, with 11 bases of the junction left unmatched. The CDR3 is CASSYQGEADSNQPQHF. The DNA of the CDR3 is TGTGCCAGCAGCTATCAGGGGGAGGCGGATAGCAATCAGCCCCAGCATTTT.

The CDR3 coding sequence is TGTGCCAGCAGCTTAGGTAGGGGGCTGAAGACCCAGTACTTC. Translation: CASSLGRGLKTQYF. This chain connects TRBV7-9 to TRBJ2-5; 7 nucleotides match TRBD1. CDR3 length: 14 residues. V shed 1 base, J shed 6 bases, and the junction held 5 bases outside the gene matches. Germline values: CDR1 SEHNR, CDR2 FQNEAQ (reference sequence).

The chain links TRBV30 to TRBJ2-5, with 15 positions matching TRBD2. Looked up from germline, CDR1 is GTSNPN and CDR2 is SVGIG (reference sequence). V was pared by 2 bases and J by 2 bases, with 12 bases of the junction left unmatched. The CDR3 totals 19 residues. The DNA of the CDR3 is TGTGCCTGGAGTCCAAACTCAGGACTAGCGGGGGGGAGGCAAGAGACCCAGTACTTC. It codes for CAWSPNSGLAGGRQETQYF.

Many counts were recorded for this clonotype. This chain links TRBV9 with TRBJ1-5, with D tentatively TRBD1 (6 bases). Trimming shortened V by 3 bases and J by 0 bases, and 10 bases separated the two germline ends. CDR1 and CDR2 (germline): SGDLS, YYNGEE. This CDR3 comprises 15 residues. DNA of the CDR3: TGTGCCAGCAGCGGACAGGTTCGTAGCAATCAGCCCCAGCATTTT. This gives the protein CASSGQVRSNQPQHF.